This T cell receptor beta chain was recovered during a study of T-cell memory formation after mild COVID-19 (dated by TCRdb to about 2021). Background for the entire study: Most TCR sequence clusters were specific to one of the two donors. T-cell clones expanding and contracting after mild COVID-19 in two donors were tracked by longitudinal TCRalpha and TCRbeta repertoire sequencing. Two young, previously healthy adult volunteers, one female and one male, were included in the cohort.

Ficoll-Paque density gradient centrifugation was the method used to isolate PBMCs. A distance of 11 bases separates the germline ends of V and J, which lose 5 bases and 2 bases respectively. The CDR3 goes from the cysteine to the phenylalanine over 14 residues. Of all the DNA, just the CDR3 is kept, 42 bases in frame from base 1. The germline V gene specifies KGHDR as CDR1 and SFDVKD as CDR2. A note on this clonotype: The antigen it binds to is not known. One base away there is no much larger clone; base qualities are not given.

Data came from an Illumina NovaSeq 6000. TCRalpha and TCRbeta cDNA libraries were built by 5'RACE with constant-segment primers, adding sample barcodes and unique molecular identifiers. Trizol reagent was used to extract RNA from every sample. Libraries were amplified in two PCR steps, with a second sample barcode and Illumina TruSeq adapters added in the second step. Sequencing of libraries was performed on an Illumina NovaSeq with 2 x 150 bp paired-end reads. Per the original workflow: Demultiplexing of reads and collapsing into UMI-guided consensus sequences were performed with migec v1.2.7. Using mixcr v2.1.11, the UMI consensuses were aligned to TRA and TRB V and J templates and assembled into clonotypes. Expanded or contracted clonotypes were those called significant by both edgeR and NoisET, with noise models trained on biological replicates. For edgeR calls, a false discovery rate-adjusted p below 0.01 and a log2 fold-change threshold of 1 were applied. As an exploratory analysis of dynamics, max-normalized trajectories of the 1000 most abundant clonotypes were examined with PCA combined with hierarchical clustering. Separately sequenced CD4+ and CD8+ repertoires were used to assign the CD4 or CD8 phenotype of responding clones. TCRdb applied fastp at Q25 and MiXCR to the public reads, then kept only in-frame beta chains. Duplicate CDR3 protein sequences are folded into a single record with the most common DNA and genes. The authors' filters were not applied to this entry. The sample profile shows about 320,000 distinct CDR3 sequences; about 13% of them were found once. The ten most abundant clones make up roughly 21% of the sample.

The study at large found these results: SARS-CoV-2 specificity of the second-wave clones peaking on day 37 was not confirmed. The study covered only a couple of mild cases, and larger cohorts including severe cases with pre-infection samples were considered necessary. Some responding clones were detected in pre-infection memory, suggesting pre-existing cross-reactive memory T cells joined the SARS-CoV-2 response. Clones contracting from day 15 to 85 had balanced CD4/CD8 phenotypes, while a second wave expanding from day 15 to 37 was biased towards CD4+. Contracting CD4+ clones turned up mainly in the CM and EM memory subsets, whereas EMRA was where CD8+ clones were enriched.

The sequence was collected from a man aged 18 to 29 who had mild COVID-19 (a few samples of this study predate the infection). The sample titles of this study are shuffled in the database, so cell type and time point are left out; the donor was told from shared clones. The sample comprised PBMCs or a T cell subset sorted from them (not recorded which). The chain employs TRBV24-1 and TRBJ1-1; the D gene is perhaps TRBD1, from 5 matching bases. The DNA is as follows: TGTGCCACCAGTGGACCGGGGGTTAACACTGAAGCTTTCTTT. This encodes CATSGPGVNTEAFF.